One T cell receptor (beta chain) is described in this entry. TCRdb keeps only in-frame clones here, not all; method: immunoSEQ multiplex PCR. This table holds some 200,000 clones, roughly 89% found once. The data are from a study of control samples from healthy donors and cancer patients. The specimen was blood. The clonotype comes from a woman aged 25 to 39 in good health.

As DNA, the CDR3 is TGTGCCAGCAGAACTGGGACCGCCCGACCGAACACTGAAGCTTTCTTT. Translation: CASRTGTARPNTEAFF. V gene TRBV27 combines with J gene TRBJ1-1, with a weak D call TRBD1 (5 bases). The germline CDR1 and CDR2 sequences are MNHEY and SMNVEV (reference sequence). Between the trimmed V and J ends, which lost 6 bases and 1 base, there was a span of 18 bases. The CDR3 is made up of 16 amino acids.